These T cell receptor beta chains were read from a single sample in a study of T-cell reconstitution after alpha-beta-depleted transplantation in children. TCRdb fed the PCR reads into MiXCR, producing one record per CDR3 protein. The sample yields around 500,000 distinct CDR3 sequences, 23% seen once. The sample here was PBMCs, mostly from graft donor cells, taken 360 days after TCRalphabeta/CD19-depleted stem cell transplant. These TCRs come from a boy under three years old who had a stem cell transplant for acute myeloid leukemia, so the T cells may come from the graft donor. Both conserved end residues are part of each CDR3. A D gene is named only where the DNA matches it firmly. Only part of the rows carry a size: once, few, many, or a class if the clone is expanded.

clone_size: few
j_call: TRBJ2-2
d_call: NA
v_call: TRBV4-3
cdr3_nt: TGCGCCAGCAGCCCTTCTAGGGCATCGAACACCGGGGAGCTGTTTTTT
cdr3_aa: CASSPSRASNTGELFF

clone_size: few
j_call: TRBJ2-3
d_call: NA
v_call: TRBV5-5
cdr3_nt: TGTGCCAGCAGCTTGAGGGGGGGCCGTTACACAGATACGCAGTATTTT
cdr3_aa: CASSLRGGRYTDTQYF

clone_size: NA
j_call: TRBJ2-5
d_call: TRBD2
v_call: TRBV4-3
cdr3_nt: TGCGCCAGCAGCCAAGATACTAGCGGGGAAGAGACCCAGTACTTC
cdr3_aa: CASSQDTSGEETQYF

clone_size: many
j_call: TRBJ2-7
d_call: NA
v_call: TRBV6-1
cdr3_nt: TGTGCCAGCAGCCCAGCCTTGCGGCCAGCCTACGAGCAGTACTTC
cdr3_aa: CASSPALRPAYEQYF

clone_size: many
j_call: TRBJ2-3
d_call: NA
v_call: TRBV2
cdr3_nt: TGTGCCAGCAGTGAACAGGGATTAAGCACAGATACGCAGTATTTT
cdr3_aa: CASSEQGLSTDTQYF

clone_size: few
j_call: TRBJ2-3
d_call: NA
v_call: TRBV29-1
cdr3_nt: TGCAGCGTCGCCGGGACACCAAGAACAGATACGCAGTATTTT
cdr3_aa: CSVAGTPRTDTQYF

clone_size: many
j_call: TRBJ1-1
d_call: NA
v_call: TRBV4-3
cdr3_nt: TGCGCCAGCAGCCAAGATCCGGGAGCGAACACTGAAGCTTTCTTT
cdr3_aa: CASSQDPGANTEAFF

clone_size: many
j_call: TRBJ2-1
d_call: TRBD2
v_call: TRBV20-1
cdr3_nt: TGCAGTGCTCGAATTTCGGGACTAGCGAAACCGGGGGAGCAGTTCTTC
cdr3_aa: CSARISGLAKPGEQFF

clone_size: NA
j_call: TRBJ2-1
d_call: TRBD2
v_call: TRBV10-3
cdr3_nt: TGTGCCATCAGCTCACTAGCGGAATTCTACAATGAGCAGTTCTTC
cdr3_aa: CAISSLAEFYNEQFF

clone_size: many
j_call: TRBJ2-1
d_call: TRBD1
v_call: TRBV29-1
cdr3_nt: TGCAGCGTTGTAGCGAAATACTGGGACAGGGGCAGCGGTATAGGCATAAATGAGCAGTTCTTC
cdr3_aa: CSVVAKYWDRGSGIGINEQFF

clone_size: NA
j_call: TRBJ2-4
d_call: NA
v_call: TRBV12-3/TRBV12-4
cdr3_nt: TGTGCCAGCAGTTTGGGGGGATCCAAAAACATTCAGTACTTC
cdr3_aa: CASSLGGSKNIQYF

clone_size: NA
j_call: TRBJ2-2
d_call: NA
v_call: TRBV2
cdr3_nt: TGTGCCAGCAGCGAGCCGGGACATGGGTACGGGGAGCTGTTTTTT
cdr3_aa: CASSEPGHGYGELFF

clone_size: NA
j_call: TRBJ2-5
d_call: TRBD1
v_call: TRBV9
cdr3_nt: TGTGCCAGCAGCGTAGCTGGGACAGGTGCGGAGACCCAGTACTTC
cdr3_aa: CASSVAGTGAETQYF

clone_size: NA
j_call: TRBJ2-6
d_call: TRBD2
v_call: TRBV7-9
cdr3_nt: TGTGCCAGCAGCACCTACCCGGGGGGCTCTGGGGCCAACGTCCTGACTTTC
cdr3_aa: CASSTYPGGSGANVLTF

clone_size: NA
j_call: TRBJ2-7
d_call: TRBD1
v_call: TRBV20-1
cdr3_nt: TGCAGTGCCCTGACAGGGCGCGAGCAGTACTTC
cdr3_aa: CSALTGREQYF

clone_size: NA
j_call: TRBJ2-1
d_call: NA
v_call: TRBV5-5
cdr3_nt: TGTGCCAGCAGCAGACACCCCGGGGCTTACAATGAGCAGTTCTTC
cdr3_aa: CASSRHPGAYNEQFF

clone_size: NA
j_call: TRBJ1-1
d_call: TRBD1
v_call: TRBV6-5
cdr3_nt: TGTGCCAGCAGTTCCAGGGGGGTGACTGAAGCTTTCTTT
cdr3_aa: CASSSRGVTEAFF

clone_size: many
j_call: TRBJ2-3
d_call: TRBD2
v_call: TRBV6-2/TRBV6-3
cdr3_nt: TGTGCCACCAGACTAGCGGGGGGGCCAAGGACAGATACGCAGTATTTT
cdr3_aa: CATRLAGGPRTDTQYF

clone_size: many
j_call: TRBJ2-1
d_call: NA
v_call: TRBV21-1
cdr3_nt: TGTGCCAGCAGCACCCGAACTAGCGGGCGACACAATGAGCAGTTCTTC
cdr3_aa: CASSTRTSGRHNEQFF

clone_size: few
j_call: TRBJ2-5
d_call: NA
v_call: TRBV20-1
cdr3_nt: TGCAGTGCCATGAGATTTGGGGGGCTACAAGAGACCCAGTACTTC
cdr3_aa: CSAMRFGGLQETQYF

clone_size: NA
j_call: TRBJ2-6
d_call: NA
v_call: TRBV21-1
cdr3_nt: TGTGCCAGCAGCATCAGGGGATCTGGGGCCAACGTCCTGACTTTC
cdr3_aa: CASSIRGSGANVLTF

clone_size: many
j_call: TRBJ2-1
d_call: TRBD2
v_call: TRBV4-1
cdr3_nt: TGCGCCAGCAAATGGGGACTAGCGGGGGACAATGAGCAGTTCTTC
cdr3_aa: CASKWGLAGDNEQFF

clone_size: few
j_call: TRBJ1-1
d_call: NA
v_call: TRBV27
cdr3_nt: TGTGCCAGCAAGAGGAACCAGCAGAACACTGAAGCTTTCTTT
cdr3_aa: CASKRNQQNTEAFF

clone_size: many
j_call: TRBJ2-5
d_call: NA
v_call: TRBV12-3/TRBV12-4
cdr3_nt: TGTGCCAGCAGTACCGGGATTCAAGAGACCCAGTACTTC
cdr3_aa: CASSTGIQETQYF

clone_size: NA
j_call: TRBJ2-7
d_call: NA
v_call: TRBV6-5
cdr3_nt: TGTGCCAGCAGTTACTCGACCCAGGGGAATGACGAGCAGTACTTC
cdr3_aa: CASSYSTQGNDEQYF

clone_size: few
j_call: TRBJ1-1
d_call: TRBD1
v_call: TRBV20-1
cdr3_nt: TGCAGTGCTAGAGACCGGGGACAGTTGAACACTGAAGCTTTCTTT
cdr3_aa: CSARDRGQLNTEAFF

clone_size: NA
j_call: TRBJ2-5
d_call: NA
v_call: TRBV4-2
cdr3_nt: TGTGCCAGCAGCCAAGTTATGTGGTTGGAGGGAACGCAAGAGACCCAGTACTTC
cdr3_aa: CASSQVMWLEGTQETQYF

clone_size: many
j_call: TRBJ1-3
d_call: NA
v_call: TRBV29-1
cdr3_nt: TGCAGCGTTCGGGACGTCGGAAACACCATATATTTT
cdr3_aa: CSVRDVGNTIYF

clone_size: many
j_call: TRBJ2-5
d_call: NA
v_call: TRBV7-2
cdr3_nt: TGTGCCAGCAGCTCCCTCGGCGGCCCGGAGACCCAGTACTTC
cdr3_aa: CASSSLGGPETQYF

clone_size: NA
j_call: TRBJ2-1
d_call: TRBD2
v_call: TRBV7-3
cdr3_nt: TGTGCCAGCAGCTTAAACGGGGGGGAGTTAGTTGAGCAGTTCTTC
cdr3_aa: CASSLNGGELVEQFF

clone_size: many
j_call: TRBJ1-1
d_call: NA
v_call: TRBV29-1
cdr3_nt: TGCAGCGTTCCCCGCGGGCAGGGAGTAGGAGCTTTCTTT
cdr3_aa: CSVPRGQGVGAFF

clone_size: few
j_call: TRBJ1-1
d_call: TRBD1
v_call: TRBV5-1
cdr3_nt: TGCGCCAGCAGCTTCCCTCGGACAGGGGAAGCTTTCTTT
cdr3_aa: CASSFPRTGEAFF

clone_size: many
j_call: TRBJ2-1
d_call: NA
v_call: TRBV3-1
cdr3_nt: TGTGCCAGCAGCCAAGCTCCTAATAATGAGCAGTTCTTC
cdr3_aa: CASSQAPNNEQFF

clone_size: few
j_call: TRBJ1-1
d_call: NA
v_call: TRBV20-1
cdr3_nt: TGCAGTGCTAACTTAGGAGGGATGAACACTGAAGCTTTCTTT
cdr3_aa: CSANLGGMNTEAFF

clone_size: NA
j_call: TRBJ1-1
d_call: TRBD1
v_call: TRBV9
cdr3_nt: TGTGCCAGCAGCGTGGGACAGCGTGATACTGAAGCTTTCTTT
cdr3_aa: CASSVGQRDTEAFF